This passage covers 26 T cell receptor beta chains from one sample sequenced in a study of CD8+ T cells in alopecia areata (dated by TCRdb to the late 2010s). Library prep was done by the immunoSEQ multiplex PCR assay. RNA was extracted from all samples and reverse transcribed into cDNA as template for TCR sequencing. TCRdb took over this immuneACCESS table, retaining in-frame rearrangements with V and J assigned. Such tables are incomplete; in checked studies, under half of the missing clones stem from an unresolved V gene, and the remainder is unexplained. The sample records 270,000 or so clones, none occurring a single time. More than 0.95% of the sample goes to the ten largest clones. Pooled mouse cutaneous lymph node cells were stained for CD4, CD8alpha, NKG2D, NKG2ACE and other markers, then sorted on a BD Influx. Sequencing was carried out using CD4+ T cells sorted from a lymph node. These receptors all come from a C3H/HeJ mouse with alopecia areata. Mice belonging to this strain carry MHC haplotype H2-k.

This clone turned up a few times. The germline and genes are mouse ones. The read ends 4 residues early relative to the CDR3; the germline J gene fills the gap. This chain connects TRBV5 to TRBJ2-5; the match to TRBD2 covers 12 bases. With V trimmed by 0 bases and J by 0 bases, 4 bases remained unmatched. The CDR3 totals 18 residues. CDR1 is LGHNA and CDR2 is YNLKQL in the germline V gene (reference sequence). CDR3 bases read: TGTGCCAGCAGCCAAGAAGGGACTGGGGGGAATAACCAAGAC. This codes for CASSQEGTGGNNQD. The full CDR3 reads CASSQEGTGGNNQDTQYF.

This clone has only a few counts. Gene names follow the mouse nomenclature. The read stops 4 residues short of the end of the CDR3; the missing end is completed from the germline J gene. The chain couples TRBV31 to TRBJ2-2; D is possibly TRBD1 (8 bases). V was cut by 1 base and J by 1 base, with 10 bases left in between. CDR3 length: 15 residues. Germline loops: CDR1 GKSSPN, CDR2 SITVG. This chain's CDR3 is CAWSHRGGNTGQLYF. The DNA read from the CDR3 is TGTGCCTGGAGTCACAGGGGGGGAAACACCGGG.

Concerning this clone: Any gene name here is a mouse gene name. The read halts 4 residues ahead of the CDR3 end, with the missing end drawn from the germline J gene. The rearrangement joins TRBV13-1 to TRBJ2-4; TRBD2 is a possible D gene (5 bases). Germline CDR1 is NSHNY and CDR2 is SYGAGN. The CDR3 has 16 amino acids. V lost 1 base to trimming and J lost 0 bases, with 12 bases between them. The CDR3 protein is CASSDWLGASQNTLYF. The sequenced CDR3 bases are TGTGCCAGCAGTGATTGGCTGGGCGCTAGTCAAAAC.

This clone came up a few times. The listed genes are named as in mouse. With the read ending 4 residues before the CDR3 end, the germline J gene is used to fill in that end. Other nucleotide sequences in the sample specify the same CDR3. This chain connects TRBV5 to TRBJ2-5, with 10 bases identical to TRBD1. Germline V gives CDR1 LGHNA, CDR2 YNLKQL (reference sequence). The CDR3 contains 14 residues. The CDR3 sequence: CASSQGTGGDTQYF. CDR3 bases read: TGTGCCAGCAGCCAAGGGACAGGGGGAGAC.

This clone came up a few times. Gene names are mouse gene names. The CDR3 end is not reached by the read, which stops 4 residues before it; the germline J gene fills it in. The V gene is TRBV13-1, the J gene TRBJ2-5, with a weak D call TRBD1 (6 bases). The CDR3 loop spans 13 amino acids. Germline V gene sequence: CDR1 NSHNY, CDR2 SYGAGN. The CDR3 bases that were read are TGTGCCAGCAGTCTAGGGGGAGAAGAC. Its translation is CASSLGGED. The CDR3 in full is CASSLGGEDTQYF.

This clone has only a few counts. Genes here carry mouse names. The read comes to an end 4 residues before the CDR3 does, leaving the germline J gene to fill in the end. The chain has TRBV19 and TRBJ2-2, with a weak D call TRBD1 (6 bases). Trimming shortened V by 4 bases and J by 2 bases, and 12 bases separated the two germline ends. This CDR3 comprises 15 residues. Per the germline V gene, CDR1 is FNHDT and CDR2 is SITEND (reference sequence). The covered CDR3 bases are TGTGCCAGCAGTCCCAAACAGGGTAACACCGGG. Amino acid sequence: CASSPKQGNTG. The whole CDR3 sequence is CASSPKQGNTGQLYF.

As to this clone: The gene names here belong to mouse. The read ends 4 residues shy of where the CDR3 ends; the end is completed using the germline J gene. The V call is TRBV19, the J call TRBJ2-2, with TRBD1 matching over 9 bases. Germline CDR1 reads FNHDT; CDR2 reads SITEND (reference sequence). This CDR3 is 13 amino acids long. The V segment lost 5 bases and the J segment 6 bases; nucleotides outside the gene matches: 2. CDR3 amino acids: CASSRQGAGQLYF. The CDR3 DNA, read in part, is TGTGCCAGCAGCCGACAGGGGGCCGGG.

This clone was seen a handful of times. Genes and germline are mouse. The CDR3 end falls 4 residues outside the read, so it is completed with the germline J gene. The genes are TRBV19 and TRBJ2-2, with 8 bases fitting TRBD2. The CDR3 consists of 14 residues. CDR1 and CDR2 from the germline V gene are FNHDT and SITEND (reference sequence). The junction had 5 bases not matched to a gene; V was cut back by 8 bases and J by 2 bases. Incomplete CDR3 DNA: TGTGCCAGTCCGGGACTGGCGAACACCGGG. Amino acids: CASPGLANTG. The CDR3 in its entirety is CASPGLANTGQLYF.

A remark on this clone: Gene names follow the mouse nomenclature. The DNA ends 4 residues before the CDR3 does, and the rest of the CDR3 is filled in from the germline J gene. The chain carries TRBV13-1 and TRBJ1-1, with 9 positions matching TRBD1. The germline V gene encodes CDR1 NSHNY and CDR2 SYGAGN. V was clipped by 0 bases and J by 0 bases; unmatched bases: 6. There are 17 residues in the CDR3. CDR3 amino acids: CASSDAVTGGTNTEVFF. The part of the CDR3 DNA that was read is TGTGCCAGCAGTGATGCAGTGACAGGGGGAACAAACACA.

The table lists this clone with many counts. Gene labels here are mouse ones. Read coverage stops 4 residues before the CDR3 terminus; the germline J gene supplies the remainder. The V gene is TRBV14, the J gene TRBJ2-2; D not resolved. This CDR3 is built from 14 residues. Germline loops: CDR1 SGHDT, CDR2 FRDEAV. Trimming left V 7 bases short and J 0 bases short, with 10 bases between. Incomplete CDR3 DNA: TGTGCCAGCCCCGAGTCAGCAAACACCGGG. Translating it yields CASPESANTG. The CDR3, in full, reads CASPESANTGQLYF.

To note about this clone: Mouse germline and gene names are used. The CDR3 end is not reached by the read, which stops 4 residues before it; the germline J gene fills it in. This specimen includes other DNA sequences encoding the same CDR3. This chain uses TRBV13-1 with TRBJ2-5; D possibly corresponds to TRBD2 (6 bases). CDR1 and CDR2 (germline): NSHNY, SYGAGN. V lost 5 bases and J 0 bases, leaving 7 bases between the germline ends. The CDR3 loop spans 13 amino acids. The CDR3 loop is CASRGGNQDTQYF. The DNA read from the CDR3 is TGTGCCAGCAGGGGGGGTAACCAAGAC.

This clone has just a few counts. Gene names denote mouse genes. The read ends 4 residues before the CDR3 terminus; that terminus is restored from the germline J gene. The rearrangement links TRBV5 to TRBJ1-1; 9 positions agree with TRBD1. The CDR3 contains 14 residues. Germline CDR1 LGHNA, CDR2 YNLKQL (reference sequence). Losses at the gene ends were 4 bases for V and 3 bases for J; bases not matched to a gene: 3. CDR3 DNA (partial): TGTGCCAGCAGCCTCCGGGACAGGGACACA. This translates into CASSLRDRDT. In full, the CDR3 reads CASSLRDRDTEVFF.

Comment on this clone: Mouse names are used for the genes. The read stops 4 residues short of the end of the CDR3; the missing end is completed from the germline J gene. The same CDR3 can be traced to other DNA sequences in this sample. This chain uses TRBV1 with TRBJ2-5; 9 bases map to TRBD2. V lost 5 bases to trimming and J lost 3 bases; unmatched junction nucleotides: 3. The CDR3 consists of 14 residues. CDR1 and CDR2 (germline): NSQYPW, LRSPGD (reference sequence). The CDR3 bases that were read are TGCACCTGCAGTTCTGGGGGGGGTCAAGAC. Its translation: CTCSSGGGQD. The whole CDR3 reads CTCSSGGGQDTQYF.

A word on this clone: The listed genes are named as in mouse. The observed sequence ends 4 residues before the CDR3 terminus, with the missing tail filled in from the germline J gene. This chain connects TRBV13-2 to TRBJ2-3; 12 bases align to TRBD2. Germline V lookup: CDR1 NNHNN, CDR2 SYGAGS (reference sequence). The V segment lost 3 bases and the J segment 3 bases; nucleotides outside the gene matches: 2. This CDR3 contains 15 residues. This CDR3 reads CASGGDWGDAETLYF. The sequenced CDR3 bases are TGTGCCAGCGGTGGGGACTGGGGGGACGCAGAA.

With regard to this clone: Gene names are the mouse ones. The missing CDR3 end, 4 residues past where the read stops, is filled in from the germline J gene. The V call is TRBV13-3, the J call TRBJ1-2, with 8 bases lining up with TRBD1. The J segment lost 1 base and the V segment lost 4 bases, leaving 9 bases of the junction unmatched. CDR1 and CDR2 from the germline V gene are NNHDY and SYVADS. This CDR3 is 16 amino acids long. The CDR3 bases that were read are TGTGCCAGCAGTCCTGACAGGGGACGGGAAAACTCC. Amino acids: CASSPDRGRENS. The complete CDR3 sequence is CASSPDRGRENSDYTF.

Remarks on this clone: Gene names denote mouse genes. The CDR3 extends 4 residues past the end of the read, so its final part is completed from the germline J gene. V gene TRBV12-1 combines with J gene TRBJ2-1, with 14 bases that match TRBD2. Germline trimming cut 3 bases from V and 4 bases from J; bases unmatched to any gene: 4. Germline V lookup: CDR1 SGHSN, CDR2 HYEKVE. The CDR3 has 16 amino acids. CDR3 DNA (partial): TGTGCCAGCTCTATCGGGACTGGGGGGGCTTATGCT. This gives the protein CASSIGTGGAYA. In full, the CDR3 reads CASSIGTGGAYAEQFF.

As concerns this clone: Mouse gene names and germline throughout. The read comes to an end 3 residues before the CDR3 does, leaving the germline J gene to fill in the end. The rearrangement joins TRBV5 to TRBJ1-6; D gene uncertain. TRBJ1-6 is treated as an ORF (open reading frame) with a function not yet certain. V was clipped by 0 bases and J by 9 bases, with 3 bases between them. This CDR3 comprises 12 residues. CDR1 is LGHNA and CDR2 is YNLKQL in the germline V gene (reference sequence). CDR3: CASSQEGSPLYF. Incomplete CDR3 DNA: TGTGCCAGCAGCCAAGAGGGTTCGCCC.

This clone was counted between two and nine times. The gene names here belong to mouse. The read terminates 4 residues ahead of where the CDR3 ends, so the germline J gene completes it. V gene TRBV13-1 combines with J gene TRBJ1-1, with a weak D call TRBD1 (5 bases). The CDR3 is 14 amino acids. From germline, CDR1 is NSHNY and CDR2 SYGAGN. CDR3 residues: CASSDAAGSGEVFF. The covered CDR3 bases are TGTGCCAGCAGTGATGCGGCAGGGTCGGGA.

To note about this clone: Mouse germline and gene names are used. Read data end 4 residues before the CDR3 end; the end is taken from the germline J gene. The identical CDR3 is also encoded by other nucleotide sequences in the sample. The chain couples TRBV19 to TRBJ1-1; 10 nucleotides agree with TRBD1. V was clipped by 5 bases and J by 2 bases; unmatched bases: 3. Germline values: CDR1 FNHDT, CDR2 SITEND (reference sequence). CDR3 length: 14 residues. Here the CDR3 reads CASRRQGANTEVFF. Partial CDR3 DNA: TGTGCCAGCAGGAGACAGGGGGCTAACACA.

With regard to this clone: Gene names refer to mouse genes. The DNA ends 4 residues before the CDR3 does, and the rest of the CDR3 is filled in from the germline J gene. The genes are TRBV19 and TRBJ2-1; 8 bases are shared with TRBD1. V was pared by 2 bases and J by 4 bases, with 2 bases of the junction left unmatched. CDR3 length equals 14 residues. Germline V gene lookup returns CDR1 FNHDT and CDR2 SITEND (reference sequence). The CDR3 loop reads CASSMQGAYAEQFF. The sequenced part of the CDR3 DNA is TGTGCCAGCAGTATGCAGGGGGCTTATGCT.

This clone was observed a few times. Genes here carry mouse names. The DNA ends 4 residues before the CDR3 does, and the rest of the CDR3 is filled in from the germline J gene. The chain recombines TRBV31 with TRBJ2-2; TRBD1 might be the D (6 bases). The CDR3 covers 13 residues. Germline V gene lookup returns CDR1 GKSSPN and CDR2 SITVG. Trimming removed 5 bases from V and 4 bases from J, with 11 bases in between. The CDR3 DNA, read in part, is TGTGCCTGGCGCAGGGGTACCACCGGG. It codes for CAWRRGTTG. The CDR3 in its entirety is CAWRRGTTGQLYF.

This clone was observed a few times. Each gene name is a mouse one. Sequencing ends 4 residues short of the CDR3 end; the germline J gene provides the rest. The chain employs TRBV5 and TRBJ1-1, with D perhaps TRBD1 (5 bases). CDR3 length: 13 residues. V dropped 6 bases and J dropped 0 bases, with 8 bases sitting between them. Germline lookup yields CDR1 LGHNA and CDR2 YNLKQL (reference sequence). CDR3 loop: CASRTETNTEVFF. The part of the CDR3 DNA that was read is TGTGCCAGCAGGACAGAGACAAACACA.

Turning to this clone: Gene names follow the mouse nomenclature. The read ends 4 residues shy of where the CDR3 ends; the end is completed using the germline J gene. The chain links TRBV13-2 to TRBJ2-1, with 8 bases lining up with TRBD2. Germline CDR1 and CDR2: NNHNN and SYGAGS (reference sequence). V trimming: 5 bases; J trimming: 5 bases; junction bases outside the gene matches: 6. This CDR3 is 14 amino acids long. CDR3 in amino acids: CASGGRGGDAEQFF. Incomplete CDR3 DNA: TGTGCCAGCGGAGGGAGGGGGGGCGATGCT.

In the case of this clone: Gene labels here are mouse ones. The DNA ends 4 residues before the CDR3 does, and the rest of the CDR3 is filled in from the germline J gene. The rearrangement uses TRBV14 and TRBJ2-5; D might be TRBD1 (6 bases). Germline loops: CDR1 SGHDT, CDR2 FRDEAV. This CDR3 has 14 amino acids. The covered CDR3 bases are TGTGCCAGCAGTTTGGGGCAGGGGCCAGAC. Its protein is CASSLGQGPD. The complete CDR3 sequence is CASSLGQGPDTQYF. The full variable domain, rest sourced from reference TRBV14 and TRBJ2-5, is EAGVTQSPRYAVLQEGQAVSFWCDPISGHDTLYWYQQPRDQGPQLLVYFRDEAVIDNSQLPSDRFSAVRPKGTNSTLKIQSAKQGDTATYLCASSLGQGPDTQYFGPGTRLLVL.

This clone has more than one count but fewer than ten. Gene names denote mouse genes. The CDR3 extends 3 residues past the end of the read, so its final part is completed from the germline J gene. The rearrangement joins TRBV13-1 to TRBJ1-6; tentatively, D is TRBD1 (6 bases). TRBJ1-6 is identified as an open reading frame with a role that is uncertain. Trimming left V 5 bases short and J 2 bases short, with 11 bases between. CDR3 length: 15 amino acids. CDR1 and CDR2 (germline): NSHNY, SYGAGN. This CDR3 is CASSARGPYNSPLYF. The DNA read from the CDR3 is TGTGCCAGCAGCGCCAGGGGCCCCTATAATTCGCCC.

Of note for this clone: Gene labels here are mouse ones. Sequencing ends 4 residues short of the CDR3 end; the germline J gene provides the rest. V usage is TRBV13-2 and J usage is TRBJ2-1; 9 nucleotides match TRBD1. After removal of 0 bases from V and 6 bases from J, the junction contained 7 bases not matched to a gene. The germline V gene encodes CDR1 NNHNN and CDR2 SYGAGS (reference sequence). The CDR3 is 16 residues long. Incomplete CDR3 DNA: TGTGCCAGCGGTGATGCGGGACAGGGTAGGGGTGCT. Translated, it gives CASGDAGQGRGA. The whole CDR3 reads CASGDAGQGRGAEQFF.